This TCR beta chain came from a study of blood T cell repertoires in COVID-19. In the study overall: Some COVID-19 samples were acute and others convalescent; all came from the United States, Italy and Spain.

Clones were read by immunoSEQ multiplex PCR, and TCRdb kept only the in-frame ones, dropping some. The sample includes 100,000 to 150,000 clones, around 91% of them seen just once. This receptor was identified in a man between 65 and 85 years old with active or convalescent COVID-19. Sequencing was done on a sample of peripheral blood.

CDR3 coding DNA: TGCAGTGCTAGAGAACGGGGGCCCCAGCATTTT. This encodes CSARERGPQHF. The chain has TRBV20-1 and TRBJ1-5; D is uncertain. CDR3 length: 11 residues. Germline V gives CDR1 DFQATT, CDR2 SNEGSKA (reference sequence). Trimming took off 0 bases at V and 9 bases at J, with 6 bases between the two ends.